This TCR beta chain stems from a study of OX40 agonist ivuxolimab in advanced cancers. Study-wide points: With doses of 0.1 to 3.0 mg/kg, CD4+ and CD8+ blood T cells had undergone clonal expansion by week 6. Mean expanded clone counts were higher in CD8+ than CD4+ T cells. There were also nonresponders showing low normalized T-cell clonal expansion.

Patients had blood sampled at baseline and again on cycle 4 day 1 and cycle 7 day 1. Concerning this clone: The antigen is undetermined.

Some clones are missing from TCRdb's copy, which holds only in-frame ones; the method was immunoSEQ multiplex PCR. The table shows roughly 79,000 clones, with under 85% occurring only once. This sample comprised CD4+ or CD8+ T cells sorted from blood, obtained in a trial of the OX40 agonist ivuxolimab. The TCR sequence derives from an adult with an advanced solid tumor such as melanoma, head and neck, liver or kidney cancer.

CDR3: CASGQRGSTDTQYF. The CDR3 nucleotides are TGTGCCAGCGGGCAGCGGGGAAGCACAGATACGCAGTATTTT. This rearrangement joins TRBV2 to TRBJ2-3, with 7 bases fitting TRBD2. Trimming removed 8 bases from V and 0 bases from J; junction bases left unmatched: 5. CDR1 is SNHLY, CDR2 FYNNEI, per germline. The CDR3 loop spans 14 amino acids.